A selection of T cell receptor beta chains follows, all from one sample in a study of cytomegalovirus exposure and HLA in healthy donors. This table comes from immunoSEQ multiplex PCR, and its TCRdb copy is limited to in-frame clones, with some not included. Of 150,000 to 200,000 clones listed, approximately 80% are singletons. The sample comprised PBMCs. These receptors came from a man between 18 and 35 years old in good health and CMV-seropositive. Both conserved end residues are part of each CDR3. A D gene is named only where the DNA matches it firmly. Some rows mark clone size as missing; the rest say once, few, many or name a class of expanded clone.

V gene	clone size	D gene	J gene	CDR3 protein	CDR3 DNA
TRBV7-2	-	-	TRBJ1-5	CASSLGYRGIGQPQHF	TGTGCCAGCAGCTTAGGCTATAGAGGGATAGGGCAGCCCCAGCATTTT
TRBV4-3	once	TRBD2	TRBJ2-7	CASSQDPSGAYEQYF	TGCGCCAGCAGCCAAGATCCCAGCGGGGCCTACGAGCAGTACTTC
TRBV6-5	-	TRBD1	TRBJ2-7	CASTGTGAYEQYF	TGTGCCAGTACCGGGACAGGGGCCTACGAGCAGTACTTC
TRBV21-1	-	-	TRBJ2-7	CASSLDHPTRSSYEQYF	TGTGCCAGCAGCCTAGACCACCCAACAAGGAGCTCCTACGAGCAGTACTTC
TRBV5-4	-	TRBD1	TRBJ2-7	CASSRTGWGEQYF	TGTGCCAGCAGCCGGACAGGGTGGGGCGAGCAGTACTTC
TRBV19	-	TRBD1	TRBJ2-2	CASSIDLSGQGPFGELFF	TGTGCCAGTAGTATAGATCTATCGGGACAGGGACCTTTTGGGGAGCTGTTTTTT
TRBV11-2	few	TRBD1	TRBJ1-4	CASSPRQGTNEKLFF	TGTGCCAGCAGCCCGCGACAGGGAACTAATGAAAAACTGTTTTTT
TRBV12-2	once	-	TRBJ1-1	CASRGSPGGRNTEAFF	TGTGCAAGTCGCGGCTCGCCAGGGGGCAGGAACACTGAAGCTTTCTTT
TRBV11-2	-	-	TRBJ1-1	CASSFRNTEAFF	TGTGCCAGCAGCTTTCGGAACACTGAAGCTTTCTTT
TRBV5-1	-	TRBD2	TRBJ2-7	CASSSGGGTFSNEQYF	TGCGCCAGCAGCTCCGGGGGGGGGACATTCTCCAACGAGCAGTACTTC
TRBV5-1	-	-	TRBJ2-1	CASSLAYRGAYNEQFF	TGCGCCAGCAGCTTGGCCTATCGCGGTGCCTACAATGAGCAGTTCTTC
TRBV27	-	-	TRBJ2-1	CASSHGIPNEQFF	TGTGCCAGCAGTCACGGGATCCCCAATGAGCAGTTCTTC
TRBV27	-	TRBD1	TRBJ1-6	CASSLIPPGQVYNSPLHF	TGTGCCAGCAGTTTAATACCCCCGGGACAGGTCTATAATTCACCCCTCCACTTT
TRBV6-4	-	-	TRBJ2-3	CASRPGAPGDTQYF	TGTGCCAGTCGACCAGGGGCCCCGGGAGATACGCAGTATTTT
TRBV19	-	TRBD1	TRBJ1-2	CASSTQGGSGYGYTF	TGTGCCAGTAGTACCCAAGGGGGCAGCGGCTATGGCTACACCTTC
TRBV6-1	few	-	TRBJ2-1	CASSDRSYNEQFF	TGTGCCAGCAGTGATCGCAGCTACAATGAGCAGTTCTTC
TRBV4-1	-	TRBD2	TRBJ2-7	CASSHRYPLAGVFYEQYF	TGCGCCAGCAGCCATCGATACCCCCTAGCGGGAGTCTTCTACGAGCAGTACTTC
TRBV7-2	-	TRBD2	TRBJ2-5	CASSSLLAGDQETQYF	TGTGCCAGCAGCTCCCTACTAGCGGGAGATCAAGAGACCCAGTACTTC
TRBV27	few	-	TRBJ1-5	CASSERGIDQPQHF	TGTGCCAGCAGCGAGAGGGGGATCGATCAGCCCCAGCATTTT
TRBV7-2	-	-	TRBJ1-1	CASSVKDRWRMLF	TGTGCCAGCAGCGTAAAAGACAGGTGGAGGATGCTCTTT
TRBV10-2	-	TRBD2	TRBJ2-1	CASRARTSSYNEQFF	TGCGCCAGCAGAGCTCGGACTAGCAGCTACAATGAGCAGTTCTTC
TRBV10-2	-	TRBD1	TRBJ2-1	CASRGGQGAPSSYNEQFF	TGCGCCAGCAGGGGGGGACAGGGGGCCCCAAGCTCCTACAATGAGCAGTTCTTC